This T cell receptor beta chain was recorded in a study of shared clonotypes between healthy human individuals. Germline V lookup: CDR1 MDHEN, CDR2 SYDVKM. V was trimmed by 4 bases and J by 9 bases, leaving 10 bases between them. The CDR3 consists of 12 residues. Profiled with immunoSEQ multiplex PCR; TCRdb holds only in-frame clones, not every one. The data hold 2 million to 2.5 million clones, with approximately 94% observed a single time. This rearrangement joins TRBV28 to TRBJ2-1, with unresolved D. Input material: naive CD4+ T cells sorted from blood. Described subset: CD45RA+ positively selected. This TCR was sampled from a man in his late teens or twenties in good health. Here the CDR3 DNA reads TGTGCCAGCAGTTCGATACTGAGTGAGCAGTTCTTC. This translates into CASSSILSEQFF.